A selection of T cell receptor beta chains follows, all from one sample in a study of glioma-infiltrating T cells after dendritic cell vaccination. Data came from immunoSEQ multiplex PCR; TCRdb stores just in-frame clones and leaves some out. The sample lists tens of thousands of clones, 80% to 90% seen once, with about 2.3% in the top ten. Sequencing was performed on blood, taken after dendritic cell vaccination. These receptors were collected from a human donor with glioblastoma. Both conserved end residues are part of each CDR3. Fields, in order: CDR3 protein, CDR3 DNA, D gene, clone size, V gene, J gene. The D gene is left open where the match is weak. Size values are once, few and many counts, or a class for expanded clones, and some rows have none.

CASSSIGQGEAFF	TGCGCCAGCAGTTCGATTGGACAGGGAGAAGCTTTCTTT	TRBD1	NA	TRBV5-1	TRBJ1-1
CASSTGGNYGYTF	TGCGCCAGCAGCACGGGGGGGAACTATGGCTACACCTTC	NA	NA	TRBV5-1	TRBJ1-2
CASSLKASGSMGEQYF	TGTGCCAGCAGCTTAAAGGCTAGCGGGAGTATGGGCGAGCAGTACTTC	TRBD2	few	TRBV7-6	TRBJ2-7
CASIVTGGYGYTF	TGTGCCAGCATAGTTACAGGGGGCTATGGCTACACCTTC	TRBD1	NA	TRBV2	TRBJ1-2
CASSNGEGSSTHQGHQETQYF	TGTGCCAGCAGCAACGGGGAGGGGAGCAGCACCCACCAGGGGCACCAAGAGACCCAGTACTTC	NA	NA	TRBV21-1	TRBJ2-5
CASSPFAGLQGDGYTF	TGCGCCAGCAGCCCGTTCGCGGGACTCCAAGGAGATGGCTACACCTTC	NA	NA	TRBV5-1	TRBJ1-2
CASSEGQGGTDTQYF	TGCGCCAGCAGCGAAGGACAGGGGGGCACAGATACGCAGTATTTT	TRBD1	NA	TRBV10-2	TRBJ2-3
CASSLQGDEQYF	TGTGCCAGCAGCTTGCAGGGGGACGAGCAGTACTTC	TRBD1	NA	TRBV7-9	TRBJ2-7
CSVEDIDYGYTF	TGCAGCGTTGAGGACATCGACTATGGCTACACCTTC	NA	NA	TRBV29-1	TRBJ1-2
CASSYSGGRDTQYF	TGTGCCAGCAGTTACTCAGGCGGAAGGGATACGCAGTATTTT	NA	NA	TRBV6-5	TRBJ2-3
CASSQAHTKGFEAFF	TGCGCCAGCAGCCAGGCCCACACTAAAGGCTTTGAAGCTTTCTTT	NA	once	TRBV4-1	TRBJ1-1
CASSQNRGRNTIYF	TGCGCCAGCAGCCAAAACAGGGGTAGAAACACCATATATTTT	TRBD1	NA	TRBV4-3	TRBJ1-3
CASRRHRDRIYEQYF	TGTGCCAGCAGGAGACATCGGGACAGGATTTACGAGCAGTACTTC	TRBD1	NA	TRBV7-2	TRBJ2-7
CASSLAGVNTGELFF	TGCGCCAGCAGCTTGGCCGGGGTTAACACCGGGGAGCTGTTTTTT	NA	NA	TRBV5-1	TRBJ2-2
CSVGNRGVPWGYTF	TGCAGCGTTGGGAACAGGGGCGTCCCCTGGGGCTACACCTTC	TRBD1	NA	TRBV29-1	TRBJ1-2
CASSRDRGPAYEQYF	TGCGCCAGCAGCCGAGACAGGGGCCCTGCCTACGAGCAGTACTTC	TRBD1	NA	TRBV5-1	TRBJ2-7
CASTTSGGLTDTQYF	TGTGCCAGCACGACTAGCGGGGGGCTCACAGATACGCAGTATTTT	TRBD2	once	TRBV6-6	TRBJ2-3
CASSQGGLAGVGTGELFF	TGCGCCAGCAGCCAAGGCGGACTAGCGGGAGTAGGAACCGGGGAGCTGTTTTTT	TRBD2	few	TRBV4-1	TRBJ2-2
CAWGRNTEAFF	TGTGCCTGGGGGCGGAACACTGAAGCTTTCTTT	NA	NA	TRBV5-6	TRBJ1-1
CASSSRRTVMNTEAFF	TGTGCCAGCAGCTCTCGAAGGACAGTTATGAACACTGAAGCTTTCTTT	NA	NA	TRBV7-2	TRBJ1-1
CASSLSRETQYF	TGTGCCAGCAGTTTATCCAGGGAGACCCAGTACTTC	NA	NA	TRBV5-6	TRBJ2-5
CASSLGWTGGGNEQFF	TGTGCCAGCAGCTTAGGGTGGACAGGGGGTGGCAATGAGCAGTTCTTC	TRBD1	NA	TRBV7-6	TRBJ2-1
CASSQAGSGTDTQYF	TGCGCCAGCAGCCAAGCCGGGAGCGGGACAGATACGCAGTATTTT	NA	NA	TRBV4-3	TRBJ2-3
CASSLGGTDNEKLFF	TGCGCCAGCAGCTTGGGGGGGACAGATAATGAAAAACTGTTTTTT	TRBD1	few	TRBV5-1	TRBJ1-4
CASSVADNHYGYTF	TGTGCCAGCAGCGTAGCGGACAACCACTATGGCTACACCTTC	NA	NA	TRBV9	TRBJ1-2
CASTRTSGYEQYF	TGTGCCAGCACCCGGACTAGCGGCTACGAGCAGTACTTC	TRBD2	once	TRBV6-5	TRBJ2-7
CASAPSEFIYEQYF	TGCGCCAGCGCACCTAGCGAGTTTATCTACGAGCAGTACTTC	NA	NA	TRBV10-1	TRBJ2-7
CASSLGEGGGADTQYF	TGCGCCAGCAGCTTGGGGGAGGGCGGTGGCGCAGATACGCAGTATTTT	TRBD2	NA	TRBV5-1	TRBJ2-3
CASSSLAGEREKLFF	TGTGCCAGCAGCTCCCTAGCCGGGGAACGGGAAAAACTGTTTTTT	NA	NA	TRBV14	TRBJ1-4
CASSISGRVSYEQYF	TGCGCCAGCAGCATAAGCGGAAGGGTCTCCTACGAGCAGTACTTC	NA	NA	TRBV5-1	TRBJ2-7
CASSSFRAGAYNEQFF	TGTGCCAGCAGTTCCTTTCGGGCGGGGGCCTACAATGAGCAGTTCTTC	TRBD2	NA	TRBV11-3	TRBJ2-1
CASSSIRNSLNQPQHF	TGTGCCAGCAGCTCAATTCGAAACAGTCTCAATCAGCCCCAGCATTTT	NA	NA	TRBV5-7	TRBJ1-5
CASSRAEFHTEAFF	TGTGCCAGCAGCCGAGCGGAGTTTCACACTGAAGCTTTCTTT	NA	NA	TRBV6-5	TRBJ1-1
CSASESPEAFF	TGCAGTGCTAGCGAGTCGCCTGAAGCTTTCTTT	NA	NA	TRBV20-1	TRBJ1-1
CASSYSSLWSSYEQYF	TGTGCCAGCAGTTACTCGAGTCTCTGGAGCTCCTACGAGCAGTACTTC	NA	NA	TRBV6-5	TRBJ2-7
CASSRALNSGNTIYF	TGTGCCAGCAGCCGAGCATTGAACTCTGGAAACACCATATATTTT	NA	NA	TRBV11-2	TRBJ1-3
CASSPQQGGFTEAFF	TGTGCCAGCAGCCCACAGCAGGGTGGTTTTACTGAAGCTTTCTTT	NA	NA	TRBV9	TRBJ1-1